This T cell receptor beta chain stems from a study of cytomegalovirus exposure and HLA in healthy donors. Study context: The roughly 110 validation repertoires were reported in a later analysis to have been generated on the same platform as the approximately 700 first-cohort repertoires. The study's findings and limits: Most sequenced TCRs were rare (though some public TCRs occurred in many donors). Specificity for CMV antigens was confirmed in vitro for a few of the CMV-associated chains.

This clone was seen only a few times. Its specificity is not known. Assay: immunoSEQ multiplex PCR; the TCRdb copy retains only in-frame clones and omits some. The sample holds approximately 60,000 clones, over 90% seen once. V gave up 5 bases and J gave up 7 bases; unmatched junction bases: 6. Per germline, CDR1 LNHDA and CDR2 SQIVND (reference sequence). This CDR3 is built from 13 residues. The receptor was isolated from a woman between 18 and 29 years old in good health and CMV-seropositive. This chain uses TRBV19 with TRBJ1-2; 8 positions agree with TRBD1. The sequenced sample was PBMCs. CDR3 sequence: CASSATGVGGYTF. CDR3 nucleotide sequence: TGTGCCAGTAGTGCGACAGGGGTCGGTGGCTACACCTTC.